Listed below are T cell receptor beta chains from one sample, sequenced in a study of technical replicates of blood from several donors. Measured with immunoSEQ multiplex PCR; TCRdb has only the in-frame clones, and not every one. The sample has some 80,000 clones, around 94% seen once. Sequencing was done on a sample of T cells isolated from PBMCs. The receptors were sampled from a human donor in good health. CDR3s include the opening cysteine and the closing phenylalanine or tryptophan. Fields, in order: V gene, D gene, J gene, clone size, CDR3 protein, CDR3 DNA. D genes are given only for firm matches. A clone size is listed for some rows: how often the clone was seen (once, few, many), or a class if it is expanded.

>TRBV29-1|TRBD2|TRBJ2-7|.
CSVRTSGYEQYF
TGCAGCGTCCGGACTAGCGGTTACGAGCAGTACTTC
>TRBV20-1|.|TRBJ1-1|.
CSASSSGEAFF
TGCAGTGCTAGTTCTTCCGGTGAAGCTTTCTTT
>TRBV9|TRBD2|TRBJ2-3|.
CASSAELAGVHTQYF
TGTGCCAGCAGCGCAGAACTAGCGGGAGTTCATACGCAGTATTTT
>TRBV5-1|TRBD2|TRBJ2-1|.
CASSSLTSGGSQFF
TGCGCCAGCAGCTCTCTGACTAGCGGGGGGTCCCAGTTCTTC
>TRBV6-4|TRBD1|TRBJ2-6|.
CASSDSGQGRSGANVLTF
TGTGCCAGCAGTGACTCGGGACAGGGCAGATCTGGGGCCAACGTCCTGACTTTC
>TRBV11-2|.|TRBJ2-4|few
CASSSIKFGGRAKNIQYF
TGTGCCAGCAGCTCCATAAAGTTCGGGGGTCGGGCCAAAAACATTCAGTACTTC
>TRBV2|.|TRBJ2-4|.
CASSYGPLTGDIQYF
TGTGCCAGCAGTTATGGACCCCTAACAGGTGACATTCAGTACTTC
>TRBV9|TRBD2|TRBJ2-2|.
CASSVGGSGQNTGELFF
TGTGCCAGCAGCGTAGGTGGTAGCGGGCAGAACACCGGGGAGCTGTTTTTT
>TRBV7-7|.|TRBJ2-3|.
CASSSRTLDTQYF
TGTGCTAGCAGCTCCCGGACTTTAGATACGCAGTATTTT
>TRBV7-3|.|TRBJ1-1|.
CASSFGESTEAFF
TGTGCCAGCAGCTTCGGGGAGAGCACTGAAGCTTTCTTT
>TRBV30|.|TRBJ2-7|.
CAWSPIVNEQYF
TGTGCCTGGAGTCCCATAGTGAACGAGCAGTACTTC
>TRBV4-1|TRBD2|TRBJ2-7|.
CASSQELAGESYEQYF
TGCGCCAGCAGCCAAGAACTAGCGGGAGAATCCTACGAGCAGTACTTC
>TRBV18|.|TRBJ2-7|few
CASSPLGGISYEQYF
TGTGCCAGCTCACCATTGGGCGGGATTAGTTACGAGCAGTACTTC
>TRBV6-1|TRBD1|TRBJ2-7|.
CASSAGQGKDYEQYF
TGTGCCAGCAGTGCCGGACAGGGGAAAGACTACGAGCAGTACTTC
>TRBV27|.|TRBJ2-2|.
CASSSPRGRNTGELFF
TGTGCCAGCAGTTCCCCCCGAGGGCGGAACACCGGGGAGCTGTTTTTT
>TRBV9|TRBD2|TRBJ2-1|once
CASSVSPRSSGYLDEQFF
TGTGCCAGCAGCGTATCCCCGAGGTCTAGCGGGTATTTGGATGAGCAGTTCTTC
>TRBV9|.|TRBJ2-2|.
CASSVVVETGELFF
TGTGCCAGCAGCGTAGTCGTAGAGACCGGGGAGCTGTTTTTT
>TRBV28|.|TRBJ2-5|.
CASSWHRYQETQYF
TGTGCCAGCAGTTGGCACAGATACCAAGAGACCCAGTACTTC
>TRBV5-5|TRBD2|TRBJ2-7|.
CASSFETSEYYEQYF
TGTGCCAGCAGCTTTGAAACTAGCGAATACTACGAGCAGTACTTC
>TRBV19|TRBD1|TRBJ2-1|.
CASSIDRGQGNEQFF
TGTGCCAGTAGTATAGACAGGGGGCAAGGTAATGAGCAGTTCTTC
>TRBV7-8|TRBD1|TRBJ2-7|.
CASSRGQDYEQYF
TGTGCCAGCAGCCGGGGACAGGACTACGAGCAGTACTTC
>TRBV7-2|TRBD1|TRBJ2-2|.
CASSWDRGNTGELFF
TGTGCCAGCAGCTGGGACAGGGGGAACACCGGGGAGCTGTTTTTT
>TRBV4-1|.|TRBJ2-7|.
CASSPGVAGQSYEQYF
TGCGCCAGCAGCCCCGGTGTGGCGGGGCAATCCTACGAGCAGTACTTC
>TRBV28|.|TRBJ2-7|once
CASSYYPKGDYEQYF
TGTGCCAGCAGTTACTATCCGAAGGGGGATTACGAGCAGTACTTC
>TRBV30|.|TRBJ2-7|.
CAWSLGSSEQYF
TGTGCCTGGAGTCTTGGTAGCTCCGAGCAGTACTTC
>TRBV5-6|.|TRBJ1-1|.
CASSFLLNTEAFF
TGTGCCAGCAGCTTTCTCCTGAACACTGAAGCTTTCTTT
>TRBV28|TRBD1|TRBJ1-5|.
CASSFRGQGGNQPQHF
TGTGCCAGCAGTTTCAGGGGACAGGGTGGCAATCAGCCCCAGCATTTT
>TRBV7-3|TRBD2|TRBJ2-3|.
CASSLIGLAGGADTQYF
TGTGCCAGCAGCTTAATCGGACTAGCGGGAGGAGCAGATACGCAGTATTTT
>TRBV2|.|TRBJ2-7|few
CASRTASSYEQYF
TGTGCCAGCAGGACAGCCAGCTCCTACGAGCAGTACTTC
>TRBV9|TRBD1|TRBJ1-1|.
CASSTDRGRTGTEAFF
TGTGCCAGCAGCACGGACAGGGGGCGCACAGGAACTGAAGCTTTCTTT
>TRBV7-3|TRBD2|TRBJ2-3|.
CASGDGLAGTDTQYF
TGTGCCAGCGGTGACGGACTAGCGGGCACAGATACGCAGTATTTT
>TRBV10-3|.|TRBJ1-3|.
CAISDYVGATGNTIYF
TGTGCCATCAGTGATTACGTAGGGGCCACTGGAAACACCATATATTTT
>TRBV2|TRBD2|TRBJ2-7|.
CASSLTSGGYEQYF
TGTGCCAGCAGCCTGACTAGCGGGGGCTACGAGCAGTACTTC
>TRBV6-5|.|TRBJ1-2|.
CASRVRDSYGYTF
TGTGCCAGCAGAGTGCGAGACAGCTATGGCTACACCTTC
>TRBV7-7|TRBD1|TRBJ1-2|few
CASSLAGQGSDSANYGYTF
TGTGCCAGCAGCTTGGCTGGACAGGGGTCGGATTCAGCTAACTATGGCTACACCTTC